This T cell receptor beta chain was obtained from a study of blood T cell repertoires in COVID-19. This CDR3 is built from 15 residues. Germline assignment: CDR1 LNHDA and CDR2 SQIVND (reference sequence). V was cut by 4 bases and J by 2 bases, with 15 bases left in between. Only in-frame clones appear in the TCRdb table, and some are missing; sequencing was by immunoSEQ multiplex PCR. Of hundreds of thousands of clones listed, 86% were seen once; the top ten hold roughly 1.9%. This clonotype was sampled from a woman aged 50 to 65 who had recovered from COVID-19. The chain is built from TRBV19 and TRBJ2-7; possibly TRBD2 for D (5 bases). Source material: PBMCs or T cells enriched from blood (not recorded which). CDR3 sequence: CASSTRPGSTYEQYF. The CDR3 DNA sequence: TGTGCCAGTAGTACACGTCCGGGGTCGACCTACGAGCAGTACTTC.